These 9 T cell receptor beta chains came from one sample sequenced in a study of a mutant IDH1 vaccine in newly diagnosed glioma. Described time point: week 47, end of study. The study gave 300 ug of mutant IDH1 20-mer peptide per vaccine dose, with topical imiquimod. The assay was immunoSEQ multiplex PCR, and TCRdb's table has in-frame clones only and misses some. The sample includes over 10,000 clones, around 76% of them seen just once. No antigen is known for these receptors. The material sequenced was PBMCs, taken from a glioma patient whose treatment included an IDH1 peptide vaccine. The source is a woman in her thirties or forties with glioma.

The CDR3 bases are TGCAGCGTCAGAGGGACTTCCCAAGAGACCCAGTACTTC. Translated, it gives CSVRGTSQETQYF. The rearrangement links TRBV29-1 to TRBJ2-5; D might be TRBD2 (6 bases). This CDR3 comprises 13 residues. The germline V and J ends were trimmed by 6 bases and 1 base, with 12 bases remaining between them. Germline assignment: CDR1 SQVTM and CDR2 ANQGSEA. The variable domain in full, completed from reference TRBV29-1 and TRBJ2-5, reads SAVISQKPSRDICQRGTSLTIQCQVDSQVTMMFWYRQQPGQSLTLIATANQGSEATYESGFVIDKFPISRPNLTFSTLTVSNMSPEDSSIYLCSVRGTSQETQYFGPGTRLLVL.

The chain links TRBV5-4 to TRBJ2-7; 7 nucleotides align to TRBD1. V was pared by 0 bases and J by 3 bases, with 6 bases of the junction left unmatched. The CDR3 runs to 15 residues. Germline lookup yields CDR1 SGHNT and CDR2 YYREEE (reference sequence). The CDR3 DNA sequence: TGTGCCAGCAGCTTGGGGTTGACAGGGATCTACGAGCAGTACTTC. Translated, it gives CASSLGLTGIYEQYF.

The chain couples TRBV5-8 to TRBJ1-2, with D hard to call. V lost 0 bases and J lost 8, with 11 bases in between. The CDR3 runs to 13 residues. Germline-derived CDR1 and CDR2 are SGHTS and YDEGEE. CDR3 sequence (DNA): TGTGCCAGCAGCTTGGCAGGAATCGGAGGCTACACCTTC. This gives the protein CASSLAGIGGYTF.

The chain employs TRBV19 and TRBJ2-1, with TRBD2 matching over 8 bases. The CDR3 contains 14 residues. The V and J ends lost 4 bases and 10 bases, in that order; junction bases with no gene match: 9. Germline V CDR1 and CDR2: LNHDA, SQIVND (reference sequence). In DNA, the CDR3 is TGTGCCAGTAGTACCACGGGAGGGCAATACGAGCAGTTCTTC. Translating it yields CASSTTGGQYEQFF.

The chain combines TRBV18 with TRBJ1-5; D remains unclear. CDR1 is KGHSH, CDR2 LQKENI, per germline. This CDR3 region has 15 residues. V was cut by 1 base and J by 1 base, with 8 bases left in between. In DNA form, the CDR3 reads TGTGCCAGCTCACCACAGGGTAAGAGCAATCAGCCCCAGCATTTT. It is translated as CASSPQGKSNQPQHF.

The chain couples TRBV2 to TRBJ1-6; D is possibly TRBD1 (5 bases). Per germline, CDR1 SNHLY and CDR2 FYNNEI. V lost 2 bases and J lost 7, with 9 bases in between. This CDR3 region has 14 residues. DNA of the CDR3: TGTGCCAGCAGTGAATTTGGGGCCAATTCACCCCTCCACTTT. It codes for CASSEFGANSPLHF.

The V call is TRBV6-8, the J call TRBJ2-3, with D possibly being TRBD2 (7 bases). The CDR3 consists of 15 residues. Germline-derived CDR1 and CDR2 are MNHGY and SAAAGT. Trimming removed 4 bases at V and 5 bases at J, with 16 bases between. CDR3: CASSSRRGGVDTQYF. The CDR3 nucleotides are TGTGCCAGCAGTTCGAGGAGGGGGGGAGTAGATACGCAGTATTTT.

V usage is TRBV13 and J usage is TRBJ1-3; D is ambiguous. Trimming shortened V by 5 bases and J by 4 bases, and 12 bases separated the two germline ends. Germline V CDR1 and CDR2: PRHDT, FYEKMQ (reference sequence). This CDR3 comprises 14 residues. The CDR3 reads CASSRPRSGNTIYF. DNA of the CDR3: TGTGCCAGCAGCCGCCCCCGCAGCGGAAACACCATATATTTT.

The chain uses TRBV5-5 and TRBJ1-2; D call uncertain. Germline CDR1 is SGHKS and CDR2 is YYEKEE (reference sequence). The CDR3 extends over 14 amino acids. With 2 bases removed from V and 0 bases from J, the gap between germline ends came to 8 bases. The CDR3 DNA is TGTGCCAGCAGCTTCGGTGGTACTAACTATGGCTACACCTTC. Translation gives CASSFGGTNYGYTF.